The 18 T cell receptor beta chains below come from one sample, sequenced in a study of blood T cell repertoires in COVID-19. Using immunoSEQ multiplex PCR, the repertoire was profiled, and TCRdb retains in-frame clones only, with some absent. Among roughly 260,000 clones listed, 80% to 90% were seen once. Sequencing was performed on PBMCs or T cells enriched from blood (not recorded which). Receptors originate from a woman between 25 and 40 years old with acute COVID-19.

V is TRBV5-1 and J is TRBJ2-2, with TRBD1 matching over 8 bases. CDR1 is SGHRS and CDR2 is YFSETQ in the germline V gene. The CDR3 contains 14 residues. V lost 2 bases, J lost 5 bases, and 2 bases stayed unmatched. CDR3 amino acids: CASSFQGATGELFF. Here the CDR3 DNA reads TGCGCCAGCAGCTTTCAGGGGGCGACCGGGGAGCTGTTTTTT.

V is TRBV27 and J is TRBJ1-1; 9 positions match TRBD1. Looked up from germline, CDR1 is MNHEY and CDR2 is SMNVEV (reference sequence). With 0 bases clipped from V and 7 bases from J, the junction kept 12 bases outside the gene matches. The CDR3 totals 17 residues. CDR3 in DNA: TGTGCCAGCAGTTTATCCCCTTCACAGGGGGCGACAATTGAAGCTTTCTTT. Translated: CASSLSPSQGATIEAFF.

The chain carries TRBV10-1 and TRBJ1-1; 7 bases map to TRBD1. The V and J ends lost 6 bases and 5 bases, in that order; junction bases with no gene match: 3. CDR1 WNHNN and CDR2 SYGVQD come from the germline V gene (reference sequence). This CDR3 has 12 residues. CDR3 sequence reads: CASSSGGTEAFF. The CDR3 DNA follows: TGCGCCAGCAGCTCAGGGGGAACTGAAGCTTTCTTT.

The chain joins TRBV29-1 to TRBJ2-7; the match to TRBD2 covers 14 bases. Germline CDR1 and CDR2: SQVTM and ANQGSEA. This CDR3 is 15 amino acids long. V dropped 5 bases and J dropped 2; count of bases not matched to a gene: 5. CDR3 nucleotide sequence: TGCAGCGTTCGGACTAGCGGGGGGTACACCTACGAGCAGTACTTC. It is translated as CSVRTSGGYTYEQYF.

As regards this clone: The same CDR3 also results from other DNA sequences found in this sample. This chain connects TRBV9 to TRBJ1-2; 8 nucleotides line up with TRBD1. Germline assignment: CDR1 SGDLS and CDR2 YYNGEE. This CDR3 is built from 13 residues. The V and J ends lost 4 bases and 5 bases, in that order; junction bases with no gene match: 4. The CDR3 sequence: CASSTGGGYGYTF. In DNA form, the CDR3 reads TGTGCCAGCAGCACAGGGGGAGGGTATGGCTACACCTTC.

Turning to this clone: Other DNA sequences in the same sample also yield this CDR3. The chain links TRBV4-1 to TRBJ2-7; TRBD1 is a possible D gene (5 bases). The CDR3 is made up of 14 amino acids. V lost 0 bases and J lost 5, with 11 bases in between. Germline values: CDR1 MGHRA, CDR2 YSYEKL. The CDR3 DNA reads TGCGCCAGCAGCCAAGAAAGGGGCGCTGACGAGCAGTACTTC. Protein sequence: CASSQERGADEQYF.

The V call is TRBV5-5, the J call TRBJ2-2; 7 bases map to TRBD1. This CDR3 comprises 18 residues. With V trimmed by 4 bases and J by 0 bases, 12 bases remained unmatched. The germline V gene has CDR1 SGHKS and CDR2 YYEKEE (reference sequence). The CDR3: CASSEPGQRAANTGELFF. The CDR3 region has the DNA TGTGCCAGCAGCGAACCGGGACAGCGAGCTGCGAACACCGGGGAGCTGTTTTTT.

The sample holds a few counts of this clone. Other DNA sequences in this sample translate to the same CDR3. V is TRBV12-3 or TRBV12-4 and J is TRBJ1-1, with D possibly being TRBD1 (6 bases). The CDR3 consists of 13 residues. The V gene lost 4 bases and the J gene lost 1 base, with 7 bases spanning the gap. The CDR3 loop reads CASSSQGNTEAFF. CDR3 DNA sequence: TGTGCCAGCAGTTCACAGGGGAACACTGAAGCTTTCTTT.

CDR3 sequence (DNA): TGCGCCAGCAGCTCGCTAGGGGAACCCTACGAGCAGTACTTC. This sequence encodes CASSSLGEPYEQYF. V usage is TRBV5-1 and J usage is TRBJ2-7, with a weak D call TRBD1 (5 bases). The germline V gene encodes CDR1 SGHRS and CDR2 YFSETQ. This CDR3 region has 14 residues. V shed 3 bases and J shed 2 bases, with 12 bases lying between them.

The chain recombines TRBV2 with TRBJ2-7; 8 bases align to TRBD1. Per the germline V gene, CDR1 is SNHLY and CDR2 is FYNNEI. The CDR3 totals 14 residues. Germline trimming cut 8 bases from V and 0 bases from J; bases unmatched to any gene: 6. The CDR3 nucleotides read TGTGCCAGCCAAGGGACAGGAAGCTCCTACGAGCAGTACTTC. It specifies CASQGTGSSYEQYF.

The rearrangement joins TRBV27 to TRBJ2-5, with D possibly TRBD2 on 6 matching bases. The germline V gene encodes CDR1 MNHEY and CDR2 SMNVEV (reference sequence). The germline V and J ends were trimmed by 2 bases and 2 bases, with 15 bases remaining between them. The CDR3 is made up of 16 amino acids. This CDR3 reads CASSLNPGLAQETQYF. CDR3 DNA sequence: TGTGCCAGCAGTTTAAACCCCGGGCTAGCGCAAGAGACCCAGTACTTC.

The chain is built from TRBV19 and TRBJ1-1, with 7 bases fitting TRBD1. The CDR3 runs 15 residues. CDR1 and CDR2 (germline): LNHDA, SQIVND (reference sequence). V was clipped by 6 bases and J by 0 bases; unmatched bases: 7. This CDR3 is CASSPRGPMNTEAFF. In DNA form, the CDR3 reads TGTGCCAGTAGCCCAAGGGGGCCTATGAACACTGAAGCTTTCTTT.

The rearrangement uses TRBV10-3 and TRBJ1-2, with TRBD1 identical over 8 bases. The CDR3 sequence is 15 residues long. Trimming at V came to 7 bases and at J to 0 bases, leaving 7 bases not matched to a gene. Germline V gene sequence: CDR1 ENHRY, CDR2 SYGVKD. CDR3 DNA sequence: TGTGCCATCAAACCCGGACAGGGAGCTAACTATGGCTACACCTTC. Amino acids: CAIKPGQGANYGYTF.

V is TRBV10-3 and J is TRBJ2-7, with a possible D match to TRBD1 (6 bases). Trimming cost V 6 bases and J 5 bases, with 17 bases left between them. The germline CDR1 and CDR2 sequences are ENHRY and SYGVKD. The CDR3 spans 14 residues. The CDR3 reads CAIRPQGPRDEQYF. The CDR3, as DNA: TGTGCCATCAGGCCACAGGGTCCGAGGGACGAGCAGTACTTC.

The chain links TRBV3-1 (or the pseudogene TRBV3-2) to TRBJ1-1; D not certain. Germline values: CDR1 LGHDT, CDR2 YNNKEL (reference sequence). V lost 3 bases, J lost 1 base, and 6 bases lay in between. This CDR3 contains 13 residues. Here the CDR3 reads CASSQPGNTEAFF. As DNA, the CDR3 is TGTGCCAGCAGCCAGCCGGGGAACACTGAAGCTTTCTTT.

This clone was seen once. The rearrangement uses TRBV7-2 and TRBJ1-2; TRBD1 matches at 7 bases. Germline V lookup: CDR1 SGHTA, CDR2 FQGNSA. The CDR3 covers 14 residues. V gave up 5 bases and J gave up 2 bases; unmatched junction bases: 5. The CDR3 is CASSHPGQNYGYTF. CDR3 coding DNA: TGTGCCAGCAGCCATCCGGGACAGAACTATGGCTACACCTTC.

The CDR3 DNA is TGTGCCAGCAGTCGGCACGGGACAGGGGGCACGTGGGGCACAGATACGCAGTATTTT. It is translated as CASSRHGTGGTWGTDTQYF. The chain combines TRBV6-6 with TRBJ2-3; 12 nucleotides line up with TRBD1. With V trimmed by 5 bases and J by 1 base, 13 bases remained unmatched. The germline CDR1 and CDR2 sequences are MNHNY and SVGAGI (reference sequence). The CDR3 runs 19 residues.

This clone was seen only once. The V call is TRBV7-9, the J call TRBJ1-2; possible D gene TRBD1, 5 bases. V lost 5 bases, J lost 6 bases, and 16 bases lay in between. The CDR3 is made up of 14 amino acids. Germline V gene lookup returns CDR1 SEHNR and CDR2 FQNEAQ (reference sequence). The CDR3 nucleotides are TGTGCCAGCAGCCACCCCGGACATGTGGATGGCTACACCTTC. As protein: CASSHPGHVDGYTF.